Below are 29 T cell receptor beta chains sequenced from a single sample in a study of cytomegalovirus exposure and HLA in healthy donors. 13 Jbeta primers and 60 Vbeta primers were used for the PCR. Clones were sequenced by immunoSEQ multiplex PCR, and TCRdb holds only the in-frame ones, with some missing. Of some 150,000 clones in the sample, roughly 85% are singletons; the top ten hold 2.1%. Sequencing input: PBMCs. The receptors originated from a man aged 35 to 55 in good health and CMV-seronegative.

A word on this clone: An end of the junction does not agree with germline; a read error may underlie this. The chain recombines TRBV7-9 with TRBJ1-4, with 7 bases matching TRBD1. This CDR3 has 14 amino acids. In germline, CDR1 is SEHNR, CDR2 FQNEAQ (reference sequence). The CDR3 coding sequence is TGTTCCAGCAGCCGCGACGACAGGGTTGAAAAACTGTTTTTT. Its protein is CSSSRDDRVEKLFF.

The CDR3 here is CATSRPKGRENLNTQYF. The CDR3 region has the DNA TGTGCCACCAGCAGACCTAAAGGAAGGGAGAATCTGAATACGCAGTATTTT. V usage is TRBV15 and J usage is TRBJ2-3; the D gene is possibly TRBD2 (5 bases). V was pared by 2 bases and J by 7 bases, with 22 bases between. CDR1 and CDR2 (germline): LNHNV, YYDKDF (reference sequence). This CDR3 is 17 amino acids long.

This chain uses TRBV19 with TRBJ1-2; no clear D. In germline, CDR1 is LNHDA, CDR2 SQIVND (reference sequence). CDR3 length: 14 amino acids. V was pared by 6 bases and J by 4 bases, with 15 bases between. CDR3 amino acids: CASSPSLGPYGYTF. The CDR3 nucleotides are TGTGCCAGTAGCCCTTCCCTCGGTCCCTATGGCTACACCTTC.

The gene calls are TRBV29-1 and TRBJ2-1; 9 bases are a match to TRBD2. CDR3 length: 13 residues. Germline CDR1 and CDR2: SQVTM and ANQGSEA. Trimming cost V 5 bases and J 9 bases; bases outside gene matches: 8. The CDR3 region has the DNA TGCAGCGTTCGGCCTAGCGGGACGGGTGAGCAGTTCTTC. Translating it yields CSVRPSGTGEQFF.

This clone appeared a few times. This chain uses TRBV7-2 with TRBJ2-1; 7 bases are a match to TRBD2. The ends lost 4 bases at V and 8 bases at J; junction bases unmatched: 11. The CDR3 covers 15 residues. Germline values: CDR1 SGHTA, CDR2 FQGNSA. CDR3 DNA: TGTGCCAGCAGCTCGACTAGCTCGCTGTGGGATGAGCAGTTCTTC. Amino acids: CASSSTSSLWDEQFF.

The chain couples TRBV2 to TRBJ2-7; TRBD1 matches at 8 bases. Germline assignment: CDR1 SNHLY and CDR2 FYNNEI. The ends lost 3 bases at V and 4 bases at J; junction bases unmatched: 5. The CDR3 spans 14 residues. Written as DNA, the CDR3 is TGTGCCAGCAGTGACCCGGGACAGGTGTACGAGCAGTACTTC. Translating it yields CASSDPGQVYEQYF.

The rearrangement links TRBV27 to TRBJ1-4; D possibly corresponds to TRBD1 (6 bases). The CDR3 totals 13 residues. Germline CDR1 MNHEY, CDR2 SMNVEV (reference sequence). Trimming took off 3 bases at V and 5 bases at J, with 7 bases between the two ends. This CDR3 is CASSFRGNEKLFF. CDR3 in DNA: TGTGCCAGCAGTTTTAGGGGGAATGAAAAACTGTTTTTT.

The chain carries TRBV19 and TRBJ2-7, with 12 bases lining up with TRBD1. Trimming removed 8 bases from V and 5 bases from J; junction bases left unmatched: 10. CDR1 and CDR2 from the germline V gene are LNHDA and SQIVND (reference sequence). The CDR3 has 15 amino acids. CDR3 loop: CASERTGTGGDEQYF. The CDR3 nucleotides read TGTGCCAGTGAGAGAACCGGGACAGGGGGCGACGAGCAGTACTTC. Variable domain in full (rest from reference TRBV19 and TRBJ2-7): DGGITQSPKYLFRKEGQNVTLSCEQNLNHDAMYWYRQDPGQGLRLIYYSQIVNDFQKGDIAEGYSVSREKKESFPLTVTSAQKNPTAFYLCASERTGTGGDEQYFGPGTRLTVT.

The DNA of the CDR3 is TGTGCCACCAGCAGAGATCCACAGGGGGCCTACAATGAGCAGTTCTTC. Translating gives CATSRDPQGAYNEQFF. The chain combines TRBV15 with TRBJ2-1, with 8 bases that match TRBD1. Germline V CDR1 and CDR2: LNHNV, YYDKDF (reference sequence). This CDR3 is built from 16 residues. V was clipped by 0 bases and J by 2 bases; unmatched bases: 3. Full variable domain (remainder filled in from reference TRBV15 and TRBJ2-1): DAMVIQNPRYQVTQFGKPVTLSCSQTLNHNVMYWYQQKSSQAPKLLFHYYDKDFNNEADTPDNFQSRRPNTSFCFLDIRSPGLGDTAMYLCATSRDPQGAYNEQFFGPGTRLTVL.

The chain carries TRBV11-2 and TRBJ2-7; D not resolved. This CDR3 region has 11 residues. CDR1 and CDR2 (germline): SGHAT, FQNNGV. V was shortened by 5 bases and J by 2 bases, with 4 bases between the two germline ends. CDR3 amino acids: CASSRTYEQYF. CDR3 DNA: TGTGCCAGCAGCCGTACCTACGAGCAGTACTTC.

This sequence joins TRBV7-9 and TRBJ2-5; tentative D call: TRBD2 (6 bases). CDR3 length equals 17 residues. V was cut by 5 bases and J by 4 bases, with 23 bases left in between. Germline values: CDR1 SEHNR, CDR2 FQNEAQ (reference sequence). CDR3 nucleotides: TGTGCCAGCAGCCCAAGGAGGGCAGGGCTTATCGGAGAGACCCAGTACTTC. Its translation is CASSPRRAGLIGETQYF.

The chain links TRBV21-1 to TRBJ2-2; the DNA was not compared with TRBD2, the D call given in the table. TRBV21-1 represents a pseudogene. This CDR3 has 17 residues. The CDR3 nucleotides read TGTGCCAGCAGCGGGAGGGCAAGAATACTGAACACCGGGGAGCTGTTTTTT. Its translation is CASSGRARILNTGELFF.

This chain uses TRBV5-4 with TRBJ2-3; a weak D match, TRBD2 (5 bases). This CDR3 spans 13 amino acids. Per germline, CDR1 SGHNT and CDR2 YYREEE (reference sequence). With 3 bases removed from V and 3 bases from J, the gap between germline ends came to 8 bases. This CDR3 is CASSWERTDTQYF. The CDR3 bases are TGTGCCAGCAGCTGGGAGCGGACAGATACGCAGTATTTT.

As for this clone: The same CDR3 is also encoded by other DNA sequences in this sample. As DNA, the CDR3 is TGCGCCAGCAGCGGAAGAGGGCTATCCTACGAGCAGTACTTC. Translated: CASSGRGLSYEQYF. The chain uses TRBV5-1 and TRBJ2-7; D perhaps matches TRBD2 (5 bases). The germline V gene encodes CDR1 SGHRS and CDR2 YFSETQ. The CDR3 totals 14 residues. V shed 4 bases and J shed 1 base, with 12 bases lying between them.

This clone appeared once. The CDR3 protein is CATSRTSGTYEQFF. The CDR3 DNA follows: TGTGCCACCAGCCGGACTAGCGGAACGTATGAGCAGTTCTTC. The J gene is TRBJ2-1, the V gene TRBV15; 10 bases fit TRBD2. CDR1 LNHNV and CDR2 YYDKDF come from the germline V gene (reference sequence). The length of the CDR3 is 14 residues. Trimming at V came to 5 bases and at J to 8 bases, leaving 6 bases not matched to a gene.

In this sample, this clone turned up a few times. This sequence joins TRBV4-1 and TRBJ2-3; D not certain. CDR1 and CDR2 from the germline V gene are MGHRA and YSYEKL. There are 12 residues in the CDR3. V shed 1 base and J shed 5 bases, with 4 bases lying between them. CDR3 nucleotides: TGCGCCAGCAGCCAAGCCCTAGATACGCAGTATTTT. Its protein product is CASSQALDTQYF.

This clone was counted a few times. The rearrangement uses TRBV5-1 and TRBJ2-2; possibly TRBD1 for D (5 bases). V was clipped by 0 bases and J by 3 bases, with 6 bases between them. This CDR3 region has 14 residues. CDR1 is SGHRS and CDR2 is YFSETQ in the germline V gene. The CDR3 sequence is CASSLAQDTGELFF. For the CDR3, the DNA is TGCGCCAGCAGCTTGGCACAGGACACCGGGGAGCTGTTTTTT. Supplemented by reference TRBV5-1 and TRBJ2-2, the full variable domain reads KAGVTQTPRYLIKTRGQQVTLSCSPISGHRSVSWYQQTPGQGLQFLFEYFSETQRNKGNFPGRFSGRQFSNSRSEMNVSTLELGDSALYLCASSLAQDTGELFFGEGSRLTVL.

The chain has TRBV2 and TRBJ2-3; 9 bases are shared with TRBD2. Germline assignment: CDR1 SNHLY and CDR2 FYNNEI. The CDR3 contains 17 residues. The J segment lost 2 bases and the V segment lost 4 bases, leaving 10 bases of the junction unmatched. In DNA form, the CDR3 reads TGTGCCAGCAGTGTGGGTCGAGCGGGGGGCTTCACAGATACGCAGTATTTT. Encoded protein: CASSVGRAGGFTDTQYF.

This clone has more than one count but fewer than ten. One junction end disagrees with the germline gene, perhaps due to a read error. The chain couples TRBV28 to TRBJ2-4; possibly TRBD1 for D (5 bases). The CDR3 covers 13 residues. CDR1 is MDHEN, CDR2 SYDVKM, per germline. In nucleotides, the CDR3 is TGTGCCAGCAGCCAGACTCAGGGAAACAGTCAGTACTTC. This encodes CASSQTQGNSQYF.

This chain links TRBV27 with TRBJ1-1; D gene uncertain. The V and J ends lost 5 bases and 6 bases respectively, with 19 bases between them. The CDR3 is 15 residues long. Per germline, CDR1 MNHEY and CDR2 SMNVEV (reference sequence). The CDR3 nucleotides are TGTGCCAGCAGTCCACTAGGACCAAAGTCAGCTGAAGCTTTCTTT. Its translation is CASSPLGPKSAEAFF.

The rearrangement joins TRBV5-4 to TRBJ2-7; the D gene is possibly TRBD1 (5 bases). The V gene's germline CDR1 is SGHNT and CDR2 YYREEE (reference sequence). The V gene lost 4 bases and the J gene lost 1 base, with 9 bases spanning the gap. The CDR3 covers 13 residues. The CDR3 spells CASSPGSSYEQYF. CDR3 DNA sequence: TGTGCCAGCAGCCCAGGGTCTTCCTACGAGCAGTACTTC.

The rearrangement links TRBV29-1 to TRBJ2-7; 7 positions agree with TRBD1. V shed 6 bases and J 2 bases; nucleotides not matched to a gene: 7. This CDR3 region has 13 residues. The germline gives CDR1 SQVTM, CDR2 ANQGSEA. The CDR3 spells CSVAGTETYEQYF. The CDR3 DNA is TGCAGCGTCGCCGGGACAGAAACCTACGAGCAGTACTTC.

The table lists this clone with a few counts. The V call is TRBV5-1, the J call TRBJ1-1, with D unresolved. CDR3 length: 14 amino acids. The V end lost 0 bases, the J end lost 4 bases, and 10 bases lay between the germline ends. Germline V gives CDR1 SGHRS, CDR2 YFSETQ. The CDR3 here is CASSLGEMGTEAFF. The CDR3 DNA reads TGCGCCAGCAGCTTGGGGGAGATGGGCACTGAAGCTTTCTTT.

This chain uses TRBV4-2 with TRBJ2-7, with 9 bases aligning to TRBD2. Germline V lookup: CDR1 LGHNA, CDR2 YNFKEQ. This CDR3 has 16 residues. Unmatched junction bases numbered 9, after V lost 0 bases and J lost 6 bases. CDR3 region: CASSQDEGSGSLEQYF. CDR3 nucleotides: TGTGCCAGCAGCCAAGACGAGGGTAGCGGGAGCCTCGAGCAGTACTTC.

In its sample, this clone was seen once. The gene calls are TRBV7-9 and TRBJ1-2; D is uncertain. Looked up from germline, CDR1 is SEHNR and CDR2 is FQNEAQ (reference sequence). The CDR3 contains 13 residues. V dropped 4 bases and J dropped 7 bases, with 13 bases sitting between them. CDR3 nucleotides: TGTGCCAGCAGCTCCGACGGGTTAGGTGGCTACACCTTC. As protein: CASSSDGLGGYTF.

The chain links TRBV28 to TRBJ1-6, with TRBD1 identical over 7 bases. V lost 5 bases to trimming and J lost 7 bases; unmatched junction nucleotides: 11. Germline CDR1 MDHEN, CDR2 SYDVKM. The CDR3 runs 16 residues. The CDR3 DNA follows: TGTGCCAGCAGTCTTAGACAGGGATTGGGAAATTCACCCCTCCACTTT. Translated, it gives CASSLRQGLGNSPLHF.

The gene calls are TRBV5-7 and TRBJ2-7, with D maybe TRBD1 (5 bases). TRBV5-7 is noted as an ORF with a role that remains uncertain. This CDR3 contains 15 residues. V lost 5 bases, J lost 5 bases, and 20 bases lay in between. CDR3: CASSSVKPDNHEQYF. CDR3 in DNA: TGTGCCAGCAGTTCGGTTAAGCCGGACAACCACGAGCAGTACTTC.

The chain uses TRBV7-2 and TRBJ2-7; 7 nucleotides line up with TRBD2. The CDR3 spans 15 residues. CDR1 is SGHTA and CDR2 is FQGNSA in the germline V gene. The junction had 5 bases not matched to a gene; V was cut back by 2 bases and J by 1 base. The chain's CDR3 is CASSLTGGGSYEQYF. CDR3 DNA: TGTGCCAGCAGCTTAACGGGCGGGGGTTCCTACGAGCAGTACTTC.

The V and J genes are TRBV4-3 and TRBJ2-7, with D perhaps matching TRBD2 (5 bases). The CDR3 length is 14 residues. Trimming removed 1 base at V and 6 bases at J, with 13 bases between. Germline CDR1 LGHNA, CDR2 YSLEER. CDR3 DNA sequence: TGCGCCAGCAGCCAAGTCTACGGCAGCGGCGAGCAGTACTTC. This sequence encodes CASSQVYGSGEQYF.